This TCR beta chain was recovered during a study of T cell responses to AZD1222 COVID-19 vaccine. The study, taken as a whole, reports: Donors were mostly white British, more females; clonal diversity possibly underestimated. Nearly half of spike-specific TCRs reportedly target variant regions that are unmutated in the B.1.351 and B.1.1.7 variants.

As to this clone: Its antigen is as yet unknown.

The assay was immunoSEQ multiplex PCR, and TCRdb's table has in-frame clones only and misses some. This sample has roughly 56,000 clones; around 81% occur once, and the top ten carry 20% to 30%. CDR3 length: 16 amino acids. Germline values: CDR1 SGHRS, CDR2 YFSETQ. V lost 4 bases and J 0 bases, leaving 13 bases between the germline ends. The TCR sequence derives from an adult who received the AZD1222 COVID-19 vaccine. The source material was peripheral blood, sampled 28 days after the second AZD1222 dose. The genes are TRBV5-1 and TRBJ1-4; D gene unclear. The CDR3 DNA sequence: TGCGCCAGCAGCGTCGACGGACCAGCAACTAATGAAAAACTGTTTTTT. Translation gives CASSVDGPATNEKLFF.